This T cell receptor beta chain was identified in a study of T cell responses to AZD1222 COVID-19 vaccine. Study background: Pooling was applied to second doses at about 4 or about 12 weeks.

Worth noting for this clone: Its antigen is unknown.

Study-wide results and caveats: The CD4 TCRs associated with vaccination extended across spike and predominated at 160-218 and 743-854. As reported, nearly half of all spike-specific TCRs target variant regions that are unmutated. Among AZD1222 vaccinees, only six were seropositive at baseline.

This CDR3 has 14 residues. The germline V and J ends were trimmed by 6 bases and 3 bases, with 15 bases remaining between them. Germline V gene lookup returns CDR1 MDHEN and CDR2 SYDVKM. Some clones are missing from TCRdb's copy, which holds only in-frame ones; the method was immunoSEQ multiplex PCR. The sample holds more than 95,000 clones, roughly 92% seen once. The V call is TRBV28, the J call TRBJ2-7; tentative D call: TRBD2 (6 bases). The sequencing here drew on peripheral blood, taken on day 0 of AZD1222 vaccination. The TCR comes from an adult in good health. In DNA, the CDR3 is TGTGCCAGCAGATCCCCGGCAGCGGGCTACGAGCAGTACTTC. It encodes CASRSPAAGYEQYF.